This T cell receptor beta chain was captured in a study of blood T cell repertoires in COVID-19. The wider study: Acute and convalescent COVID-19 specimens originated in the United States, Italy and Spain. PBMCs, B-cell-depleted T cells, or T cells provided the cDNA or gDNA that made up the material.

This CDR3 has 19 residues. In the authors' methods: Amplification of reference gene primers was used by the study to estimate nucleated cell counts. Libraries were prepared by immunoSEQ multiplex PCR; TCRdb keeps only in-frame clonotypes and omits some of them. V, J and clone size were drawn from that table, and D and trimming were deduced from the DNA. The sample contains around 20,000 clones, about 85% of which appear only once. Sequencing input: peripheral blood. The gene calls are TRBV21-1 and TRBJ2-3; the D call of TRBD2 is as the table states it, not checked on the DNA. TRBV21-1 is noted as a pseudogene. This TCR derives from a human donor with active COVID-19. The donor label of this sample is uncertain. In DNA form, the CDR3 reads TGTGCCAGCAGCAATAAAACTCCCAAACTAGGTGCCCCAGCGGGTACGCAGTATTTT. It specifies CASSNKTPKLGAPAGTQYF.